A selection of T cell receptor beta chains follows, all from one sample in a study of regulatory T cells in long-lasting Graves disease. A single record per CDR3 protein comes from TCRdb applying MiXCR to the multiplex PCR reads. The top ten hold 9.5% to 15% of the sample, which has about 560,000 distinct CDR3 sequences, 16% seen once. This sample also belongs to another study, concerning T cells in Graves' hyperthyroidism and ophthalmopathy.

The starting material was peripheral blood mononuclear cells (PBMCs), obtained at new diagnosis, from a patient treated with antithyroid drugs. Every receptor here comes from a young man with Graves disease. Both conserved end residues are part of each CDR3. D genes are given only for firm matches. Size values are once, few and many counts, or a class for expanded clones, and some rows have none.

J | V | D | size | DNA | CDR3
TRBJ2-3 | TRBV4-1 | TRBD2 | - | TGCGCCAGCAGCCAAGATCTTGGTCGGGAGGTCACAGATACGCAGTATTTT | CASSQDLGREVTDTQYF
TRBJ2-3 | TRBV9 | TRBD2 | - | TGTGCCAGCAGCGTAGCAGGGACTAACACAGATACGCAGTATTTT | CASSVAGTNTDTQYF
TRBJ2-5 | TRBV12-3/TRBV12-4 | - | many | TGTGCCAGCAGTTTGGAGGAGAGAGAGACCCAGTACTTC | CASSLEERETQYF
TRBJ2-1 | TRBV6-2/TRBV6-3 | TRBD2 | few | TGTGCCAGCAGTCCGGGACTAGCGGGAGGGCTCCATGAGCAGTTCTTC | CASSPGLAGGLHEQFF
TRBJ1-1 | TRBV6-1 | - | few | TGTGCCAGCAAACACCGAAACACTGAAGCTTTCTTT | CASKHRNTEAFF
TRBJ2-7 | TRBV3-1 | - | many | TGTGCCAGCAGCCAAGGGCCCGATAGCTCCTACGAGCAGTACTTC | CASSQGPDSSYEQYF
TRBJ2-1 | TRBV7-2 | TRBD2 | few | TGTGCCAGCAGCCCCCTCCGTAGCGGGAGTCCGTGGGATGGTGAGCAGTTCTTC | CASSPLRSGSPWDGEQFF
TRBJ2-1 | TRBV20-1 | TRBD2 | - | TGCAGTGCCCTACCAATTAGCGGGAAAGTTAACTACAATGAGCAGTTCTTC | CSALPISGKVNYNEQFF
TRBJ2-7 | TRBV27 | - | few | TGTGCCAGCAGTTTATACCTCGGGGGGCAGTCGGACGAGCAGTACTTC | CASSLYLGGQSDEQYF
TRBJ1-2 | TRBV11-2 | TRBD1 | - | TGTGCCAGCAGGGGGGACAGTGGCCGCGGCTACACCTTC | CASRGDSGRGYTF
TRBJ2-5 | TRBV11-2 | - | many | TGTGCCAGCAGCCCCAATAGGGGGTCGGACAGTCAAGAGACCCAGTACTTC | CASSPNRGSDSQETQYF
TRBJ2-5 | TRBV28 | - | many | TGTGCCAGCACCGGCCGAACGGGGACCCAGTACTTC | CASTGRTGTQYF
TRBJ1-2 | TRBV5-4 | TRBD1 | - | TGTGCCAGCAGCTTGGACCCCGGGACAGGGGTTAGCAACTATGGCTACACCTTC | CASSLDPGTGVSNYGYTF
TRBJ1-1 | TRBV27 | - | - | TGTGCCAGCAGGGTCGGACAGACTACTAACACTGAAGCTTTCTTT | CASRVGQTTNTEAFF
TRBJ2-5 | TRBV6-2/TRBV6-3 | TRBD2 | many | TGTGCCAGCAGGCCGGGACTACAAGAGACCCAGTACTTC | CASRPGLQETQYF
TRBJ2-7 | TRBV28 | - | many | TGTGCCAGCAGTTTTGTCAGAAGGGGCGAGCAGTACTTC | CASSFVRRGEQYF
TRBJ2-7 | TRBV5-1 | - | many | TGCGCCAGCAGCTTGGCTCAGGGGAACGAGCAGTACTTC | CASSLAQGNEQYF
TRBJ2-7 | TRBV6-1 | - | many | TGTGCCAGCTCGGCCGCCCACGGGGGACCCCTCTCCTACGAGCAGTACTTC | CASSAAHGGPLSYEQYF
TRBJ2-7 | TRBV27 | - | - | TGTGCCAGCAGTTTGGTTCATAGCACCGAAGGGCTCGAGCAGTACTTC | CASSLVHSTEGLEQYF
TRBJ2-7 | TRBV5-1 | - | - | TGCGCCAGCAGCCAGGGGACGGGGGACGAGCAGTACTTC | CASSQGTGDEQYF
TRBJ2-2 | TRBV7-9 | TRBD1 | many | TGTGCCAGCAGCCCAGAAAACAGGGGTGGCACCGGGGAGCTGTTTTTT | CASSPENRGGTGELFF
TRBJ2-5 | TRBV11-2 | - | few | TGCGCCAGCAGCCAATATGAGTTCCAAGAGACCCAGTACTTC | CASSQYEFQETQYF
TRBJ2-7 | TRBV11-2 | TRBD2 | many | TGTGCCAGCAGCTTAGAAGCGGGACGCTACGAGCAGTACTTC | CASSLEAGRYEQYF
TRBJ2-1 | TRBV30 | TRBD2 | - | TGTGCCTGGAGGAGCCGGGCTAGCGGGAGGATCCTTCCCCGTAATGAGCAGTTCTTC | CAWRSRASGRILPRNEQFF
TRBJ1-5 | TRBV6-5 | - | many | TGTGCCAGCAGTTACTCGAGGTCAGGGAGTTATAGCAATCAGCCCCAGCATTTT | CASSYSRSGSYSNQPQHF
TRBJ2-7 | TRBV6-1 | - | many | TGTGCGGTTAGGGGAGTCTACGAGCAGTACTTC | CAVRGVYEQYF
TRBJ1-5 | TRBV12-3/TRBV12-4 | - | - | TGTGCCAGCAGCCTCAACAGCTATCAGCCCCAGCATTTT | CASSLNSYQPQHF
TRBJ2-5 | TRBV12-3/TRBV12-4 | TRBD2 | many | TGTGCCAGCAGCGGGGGGTCGTACCAAGAGACCCAGTACTTC | CASSGGSYQETQYF
TRBJ2-3 | TRBV5-1 | TRBD2 | - | TGCGCCAGCAGCTTGGAAGCTAGCGGGAGAGGAGATACGCAGTATTTT | CASSLEASGRGDTQYF
TRBJ2-3 | TRBV2 | - | many | TGTGCCAGCAGTCTGTTCGTGGGGAGGGATACGCAGTATTTT | CASSLFVGRDTQYF
TRBJ2-2 | TRBV5-1 | TRBD1 | - | TGCGCCAGCACCCGGGACAGGTGGGCCGGGGAGCTGTTTTTT | CASTRDRWAGELFF
TRBJ2-1 | TRBV19 | TRBD2 | few | TGTGCCAGTAGTTTCAAAGCGCTAGCGGGGGGTTACAATGAGCAGTTCTTC | CASSFKALAGGYNEQFF
TRBJ1-1 | TRBV29-1 | - | many | TGCAGCGTTGAAGATCTCGGAACTGAAGCTTTCTTT | CSVEDLGTEAFF